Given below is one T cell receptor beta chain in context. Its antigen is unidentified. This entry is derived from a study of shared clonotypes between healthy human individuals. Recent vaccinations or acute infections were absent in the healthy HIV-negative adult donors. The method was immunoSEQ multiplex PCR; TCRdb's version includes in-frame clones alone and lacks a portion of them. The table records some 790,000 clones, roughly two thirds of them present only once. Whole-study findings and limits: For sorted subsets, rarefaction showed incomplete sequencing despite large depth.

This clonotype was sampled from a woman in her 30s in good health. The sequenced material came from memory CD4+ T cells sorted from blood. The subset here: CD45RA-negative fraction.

DNA for the CDR3: TGTGCCAGCAGCCCCCTTACCCGCGGGGCCTCCTACAATGAGCAGTTCTTC. This sequence encodes CASSPLTRGASYNEQFF. The V call is TRBV11-2, the J call TRBJ2-1; possibly TRBD2 for D (6 bases). This CDR3 is built from 17 residues. Germline V gene lookup returns CDR1 SGHAT and CDR2 FQNNGV. With 5 bases removed from V and 0 bases from J, the gap between germline ends came to 17 bases.